This T cell receptor (beta chain) derives from a study of T cell responses to AZD1222 COVID-19 vaccine. General observations from the study: Most donors were white British and more were female, and clonal diversity was possibly underestimated.

Assay: immunoSEQ multiplex PCR; the TCRdb copy retains only in-frame clones and omits some. The sample has fewer than 150,000 clones, roughly 91% seen once. V was pared by 3 bases and J by 8 bases, with 13 bases between. CDR1 is LNHDA and CDR2 is SQIVND in the germline V gene (reference sequence). The CDR3 runs to 13 residues. Remarks on this clone: Its specificity is not known.

The rearrangement uses TRBV19 and TRBJ1-2; unclear D gene. The TCR was taken from an adult who received the AZD1222 COVID-19 vaccine. The sequencing used peripheral blood, collected 28 days after the second AZD1222 dose. The CDR3 sequence: CASSINDRDGYTF. For the CDR3, the DNA is TGTGCCAGTAGTATTAATGACCGCGACGGCTACACCTTC.